These T cell receptor beta chains were read from a single sample in a study of blood T cell repertoires in COVID-19. Sequencing used immunoSEQ multiplex PCR; TCRdb keeps in-frame clones, though not all of them. The table shows hundreds of thousands of clones, with 87% occurring only once. Material for sequencing was peripheral blood. The receptors were sampled from a woman under 30 who had recovered from COVID-19. Each CDR3 is given with its conserved first and last residue. The D gene is left open where the match is weak. Rows give clone size only sometimes, using once, few, many, or a class for an expanded clone.

CDR3: CASSLAGASGSVYEQYF
DNA: TGTGCCAGCAGTTTAGCGGGGGCTAGCGGGAGTGTCTACGAGCAGTACTTC
J: TRBJ2-7
D: TRBD2
V: TRBV28
size: NA

CDR3: CATSRLLATDEQFF
DNA: TGTGCCACCAGCAGACTCCTAGCGACGGATGAGCAGTTCTTC
J: TRBJ2-1
D: NA
V: TRBV15
size: NA

CDR3: CASRAGHESSYEQYF
DNA: TGTGCCAGCAGGGCCGGACACGAGAGCTCCTACGAGCAGTACTTC
J: TRBJ2-7
D: NA
V: TRBV5-5
size: NA

CDR3: CASSETWNQPQHF
DNA: TGTGCCAGCAGCGAAACATGGAATCAGCCCCAGCATTTT
J: TRBJ1-5
D: NA
V: TRBV3-1/TRBV3-2
size: NA

CDR3: CASSFGTARLYEQYF
DNA: TGTGCCAGCAGCTTCGGGACAGCGAGACTCTACGAGCAGTACTTC
J: TRBJ2-7
D: TRBD1
V: TRBV6-2/TRBV6-3
size: once

CDR3: CAIGQGEGGSYEQYF
DNA: TGTGCCATCGGACAGGGCGAGGGCGGCTCCTACGAGCAGTACTTC
J: TRBJ2-7
D: TRBD1
V: TRBV10-3
size: NA

CDR3: CASRPRRTGQWTDTQYF
DNA: TGTGCCAGCAGACCTAGAAGGACAGGGCAATGGACAGATACGCAGTATTTT
J: TRBJ2-3
D: TRBD1
V: TRBV7-9
size: NA

CDR3: CASSPPSIAKNIQYF
DNA: TGTGCCAGCTCACCACCGAGTATAGCCAAAAACATTCAGTACTTC
J: TRBJ2-4
D: NA
V: TRBV18
size: few

CDR3: CASAPGDSYGYTF
DNA: TGTGCTAGTGCCCCAGGGGACAGCTATGGCTACACCTTC
J: TRBJ1-2
D: TRBD1
V: TRBV12-5
size: NA

CDR3: CASSVVASEAYNEQFF
DNA: TGTGCCAGCAGCGTAGTTGCTAGCGAGGCCTACAATGAGCAGTTCTTC
J: TRBJ2-1
D: NA
V: TRBV9
size: NA

CDR3: CASSAGTSAVNEQFF
DNA: TGTGCCAGCAGCGCCGGGACTAGCGCGGTCAATGAGCAGTTCTTC
J: TRBJ2-1
D: TRBD2
V: TRBV7-9
size: NA

CDR3: CASSQLAAQETQYF
DNA: TGCGCCAGCAGCCAATTGGCCGCACAAGAGACCCAGTACTTC
J: TRBJ2-5
D: NA
V: TRBV4-1
size: NA

CDR3: CASSSAGLAGGNEQFF
DNA: TGTGCCAGCAGCTCCGCGGGACTAGCGGGAGGCAATGAGCAGTTCTTC
J: TRBJ2-1
D: TRBD2
V: TRBV7-2
size: NA

CDR3: CASSLMGSGPEAFF
DNA: TGTGCCAGCAGCTTAATGGGGTCAGGGCCTGAAGCTTTCTTT
J: TRBJ1-1
D: NA
V: TRBV7-3
size: many

CDR3: CASSREGVYQPQHF
DNA: TGTGCCAGCAGTCGAGAAGGGGTTTATCAGCCCCAGCATTTT
J: TRBJ1-5
D: NA
V: TRBV2
size: NA

CDR3: CASSSPSRGTEAFF
DNA: TGTGCCAGCAGCTCCCCATCCAGGGGGACTGAAGCTTTCTTT
J: TRBJ1-1
D: TRBD1
V: TRBV7-9
size: NA

CDR3: CASSLAGGGGELFF
DNA: TGTGCCAGCAGCTTAGCGGGGGGCGGCGGGGAGCTGTTTTTT
J: TRBJ2-2
D: NA
V: TRBV13
size: NA

CDR3: CASSFGTETYEQYF
DNA: TGTGCCAGCAGTTTCGGGACTGAAACCTACGAGCAGTACTTC
J: TRBJ2-7
D: NA
V: TRBV27
size: NA

CDR3: CASSQGPWQGNYGYTF
DNA: TGTGCCAGCAGCCAAGGCCCCTGGCAGGGAAACTATGGCTACACCTTC
J: TRBJ1-2
D: NA
V: TRBV3-1/TRBV3-2
size: NA

CDR3: CATSRVGETEAFF
DNA: TGTGCCACCAGCAGAGTTGGGGAGACTGAAGCTTTCTTT
J: TRBJ1-1
D: NA
V: TRBV15
size: NA

CDR3: CASSQEPPGGIYNEQFF
DNA: TGCGCCAGCAGCCAAGAACCCCCCGGCGGTATCTACAATGAGCAGTTCTTC
J: TRBJ2-1
D: NA
V: TRBV4-3
size: NA

CDR3: CASSLAQTQYF
DNA: TGTGCCAGCAGCTTAGCTCAGACCCAGTACTTC
J: TRBJ2-5
D: NA
V: TRBV11-2
size: once

CDR3: CASSLARAHGYTF
DNA: TGTGCCAGCAGTTTAGCCAGGGCGCATGGCTACACCTTC
J: TRBJ1-2
D: NA
V: TRBV27
size: NA

CDR3: CSASKSGRKYEQYF
DNA: TGCAGTGCTAGTAAAAGCGGGAGGAAATACGAGCAGTACTTC
J: TRBJ2-7
D: TRBD2
V: TRBV20-1
size: once

CDR3: CASSLGTGATDTQYF
DNA: TGTGCCAGCAGCTTAGGGACAGGGGCCACAGATACGCAGTATTTT
J: TRBJ2-3
D: TRBD1
V: TRBV7-9
size: NA

CDR3: CASSLSRALSSYNSPLHF
DNA: TGTGCCAGCAGTTTATCGAGGGCGCTGAGCTCCTATAATTCACCCCTCCACTTT
J: TRBJ1-6
D: NA
V: TRBV27
size: NA

CDR3: CASSYISDTQYF
DNA: TGTGCCAGCAGCTACATCTCAGATACGCAGTATTTT
J: TRBJ2-3
D: NA
V: TRBV7-9
size: NA